Presented here are 31 T cell receptor beta chains from one specimen sequenced in a study of T cell repertoires in cytomegalovirus infection. From the reads, TCRdb called clonotypes with MiXCR, one entry per CDR3 protein. The sample contains 900,000 to 950,000 distinct CDR3 sequences, approximately 31% of which appear only once. These TCRs are of unknown antigen specificity. Source: cultured CD8+ T cells from PBMCs, taken from culture after CMV antigen stimulation. These receptors all stem from a human donor in good health (CMV status not recorded). Some clones in this sample may be carry-over from other donors' samples.

A few counts support this clonotype. The J gene is TRBJ2-7, the V gene TRBV3-1; 9 bases are a match to TRBD2. Germline V gives CDR1 LGHDT, CDR2 YNNKEL (reference sequence). CDR3 size: 17 residues. Unmatched junction bases numbered 12, after V lost 1 base and J lost 5 bases. CDR3 in amino acids: CASSQGRTSDTIDEQYV. CDR3 DNA: TGTGCCAGCAGCCAAGGTAGGACTAGCGACACTATAGACGAGCAGTACGTC.

This clonotype was picked up a small number of times. The chain joins TRBV7-9 to TRBJ2-2, with D perhaps matching TRBD1 (7 bases). Trimming took 3 bases from V and 1 from J, leaving 12 bases between them. The germline V gene encodes CDR1 SEHNR and CDR2 FQNEAQ (reference sequence). CDR3 length equals 16 residues. CDR3: CASSFPRGENTGELFF. CDR3 DNA sequence: TGTGCCAGCAGCTTCCCCAGGGGGGAGAACACCGGGGAGCTGTTTTTT.

This clonotype appeared a few times. The DNA for the CDR3 is TGTGCTAGTGGTCCCGGTTCACCCCTCCACTTT. As protein: CASGPGSPLHF. V usage is TRBV12-5 and J usage is TRBJ1-6, with D unclear. CDR1 is LGHNT, CDR2 FRNRAP, per germline. Trimming shortened V by 5 bases and J by 9 bases, and 5 bases separated the two germline ends. The CDR3 length is 11 residues.

This clonotype came up a few times. The V call is TRBV4-2, the J call TRBJ1-1; no reliable D call. The CDR3 sequence is 16 residues long. Germline V CDR1 and CDR2: LGHNA, YNFKEQ. The ends were cut back, 3 bases at V and 3 bases at J, with 17 bases in the middle. This CDR3 is CASSQRLWQIDTEAFF. Here the CDR3 DNA reads TGTGCCAGCAGCCAGAGGTTGTGGCAAATCGACACTGAAGCTTTCTTT.

This clonotype has at least ten counts. V is TRBV7-6 and J is TRBJ1-1, with a weak D call TRBD1 (5 bases). From germline, CDR1 is SGHVS and CDR2 FNYEAQ. Trimming removed 1 base at V and 5 bases at J, with 14 bases between. There are 15 residues in the CDR3. The CDR3 protein is CASSLEGIGGTEAFF. In DNA, the CDR3 is TGTGCCAGCAGCTTAGAGGGGATTGGAGGAACTGAAGCTTTCTTT.

The V gene is TRBV6-2 or TRBV6-3, the J gene TRBJ2-5, with a tentative D call TRBD2 (7 bases). CDR1 and CDR2 from the germline V gene are MNHEY and SVGEGT. The CDR3 is made up of 16 amino acids. V shed 0 bases and J shed 5 bases, with 16 bases lying between them. CDR3 amino acids: CASSYSKAGAPETQYF. The CDR3 DNA reads as TGTGCCAGCAGTTACTCGAAGGCGGGGGCGCCGGAGACCCAGTACTTC.

This rearrangement joins TRBV7-6 to TRBJ1-1, with D possibly matching TRBD1 (6 bases). Germline CDR1 SGHVS, CDR2 FNYEAQ. There are 14 residues in the CDR3. Trimming stripped 4 bases from V and 2 bases from J, with 11 bases between. The CDR3 loop is CASSYGGINTEAFF. CDR3 DNA sequence: TGTGCCAGCAGCTACGGGGGCATCAACACTGAAGCTTTCTTT.

V and J are TRBV4-2 and TRBJ2-5; 7 bases fit TRBD2. Germline CDR1 reads LGHNA; CDR2 reads YNFKEQ. The CDR3 totals 11 residues. V was clipped by 3 bases and J by 9 bases; unmatched bases: 1. CDR3 residues: CASSQAGAQYF. CDR3 nucleotide sequence: TGTGCCAGCAGCCAGGCGGGGGCCCAGTACTTC.

This clonotype has a handful of counts. The chain joins TRBV5-1 to TRBJ2-7, with D maybe TRBD1 (5 bases). The CDR3 contains 15 residues. Germline-derived CDR1 and CDR2 are SGHRS and YFSETQ. V was shortened by 2 bases and J by 1 base, with 13 bases between the two germline ends. The CDR3 DNA follows: TGCGCCAGCAGCTTCGGCCGCAGGGCTTCCTACGAGCAGTACTTC. Amino acids: CASSFGRRASYEQYF.

This sequence joins TRBV15 and TRBJ1-2, with 7 nucleotides matching TRBD1. J gave up 4 bases and V 3 bases, and 8 bases lay outside the gene matches. The CDR3 contains 15 residues. CDR1 is LNHNV and CDR2 is YYDKDF in the germline V gene (reference sequence). The CDR3 sequence: CATSSIRDRRYGYTF. The CDR3 DNA reads TGTGCCACCAGCAGCATCAGGGACAGACGCTATGGCTACACCTTC.

Notes on this clonotype: One end of the junction does not line up with germline, which may come from a read error. The chain recombines TRBV4-1 with TRBJ1-1; TRBD1 matches at 8 bases. The CDR3 runs 15 residues. Germline CDR1 MGHRA, CDR2 YSYEKL. CDR3 nucleotides: TGTGCCAGCAGCCAAAGGACAGGGAGTCGGAATGAAGCTTTCTTT. As protein: CASSQRTGSRNEAFF.

This chain joins TRBV5-1 and TRBJ1-1, with D uncertain. The CDR3 is 16 residues long. Germline values: CDR1 SGHRS, CDR2 YFSETQ. The V end was cut by 0 bases, the J end by 0 bases, with 12 bases between. The CDR3: CASSLEAATLNTEAFF. The CDR3 DNA reads TGCGCCAGCAGCTTGGAGGCAGCCACTCTGAACACTGAAGCTTTCTTT.

V is TRBV15 and J is TRBJ2-1; D is unresolved. CDR1 is LNHNV, CDR2 YYDKDF, per germline (reference sequence). This CDR3 contains 13 residues. Trimming stripped 1 base from V and 8 bases from J, with 9 bases between. CDR3 DNA sequence: TGTGCCACCAGCAGAGCTGGGGAAGATGAGCAGTTCTTC. It codes for CATSRAGEDEQFF.

The chain carries TRBV27 and TRBJ2-3; D remains ambiguous. Trimming stripped 8 bases from V and 3 bases from J, with 18 bases between. This CDR3 contains 15 residues. Germline V gene sequence: CDR1 MNHEY, CDR2 SMNVEV (reference sequence). DNA for the CDR3: TGTGCCAGCGCTGTCGAAACAGCCTCTACAGATACGCAGTATTTT. Protein product: CASAVETASTDTQYF.

This clonotype was detected many times. CDR3 nucleotides: TGTGCCAGCAGCCGCTCGGACAGGGGCTTTCAGCCCCAGCATTTT. As protein: CASSRSDRGFQPQHF. The chain combines TRBV7-6 with TRBJ1-5; 9 positions match TRBD1. V lost 5 bases, J lost 6 bases, and 8 bases stayed unmatched. Germline CDR1 and CDR2: SGHVS and FNYEAQ. The CDR3 totals 15 residues.

This clonotype was seen more than once but under ten times. The chain carries TRBV20-1 and TRBJ2-3; possibly TRBD1 for D (5 bases). The CDR3 loop spans 11 amino acids. The germline V and J ends were trimmed by 6 bases and 5 bases, with 9 bases remaining between them. Germline V CDR1 and CDR2: DFQATT, SNEGSKA (reference sequence). The CDR3 spells CSAPQGDTQYF. CDR3 DNA: TGCAGTGCCCCTCAGGGAGATACGCAGTATTTT.

A few counts support this clonotype. The DNA for the CDR3 is TGTGCCAGCAGAGCCAGCGAGGGGGCGAGAGAAAAACTGTTTTTT. Translating it yields CASRASEGAREKLFF. The chain employs TRBV6-6 and TRBJ1-4, with 7 bases that match TRBD1. Germline V CDR1 and CDR2: MNHNY, SVGAGI (reference sequence). CDR3 length equals 15 residues. J lost 8 bases, V lost 6 bases, and 12 bases had no gene match.

This clonotype was counted between two and nine times. This sequence joins TRBV18 and TRBJ2-3; TRBD2 matches at 7 bases. Germline loops: CDR1 KGHSH, CDR2 LQKENI. The CDR3 is 17 amino acids. V gave up 0 bases and J gave up 0 bases; unmatched junction bases: 6. CDR3 protein: CASSPPGAGTSTDTQYF. In DNA, the CDR3 is TGTGCCAGCTCACCACCAGGAGCGGGAACTAGCACAGATACGCAGTATTTT.

This clonotype was picked up many times. The chain couples TRBV7-6 to TRBJ1-1; TRBD1 might be the D (5 bases). The CDR3 contains 13 residues. V gave up 1 base and J gave up 4 bases, with 7 bases separating them. Germline-derived CDR1 and CDR2 are SGHVS and FNYEAQ. This CDR3 reads CASSLEGFTEAFF. The CDR3 DNA reads TGTGCCAGCAGCTTAGAGGGGTTCACTGAAGCTTTCTTT.

This clonotype was counted many times. This chain joins TRBV6-5 and TRBJ1-5, with D hard to call. CDR1 MNHEY and CDR2 SVGAGI come from the germline V gene. The germline V and J ends were trimmed by 5 bases and 9 bases, with 20 bases remaining between them. This CDR3 comprises 15 residues. This CDR3 is CASSPSVAGYGPQHF. In nucleotides, the CDR3 is TGTGCCAGCAGTCCCTCGGTCGCCGGGTACGGGCCCCAGCATTTT.

This clonotype was observed a handful of times. V usage is TRBV19 and J usage is TRBJ1-2, with a possible D match to TRBD1 (6 bases). Germline lookup yields CDR1 LNHDA and CDR2 SQIVND (reference sequence). The CDR3 is 12 amino acids. Trimming stripped 7 bases from V and 4 bases from J, with 10 bases between. As DNA, the CDR3 is TGTGCCAGTAAAGGACAGAGCTATGGCTACACCTTC. This translates into CASKGQSYGYTF.

This chain joins TRBV27 and TRBJ1-6; a weak D match, TRBD1 (5 bases). V was shortened by 5 bases and J by 10 bases, with 15 bases between the two germline ends. The CDR3 length is 14 residues. The germline V gene has CDR1 MNHEY and CDR2 SMNVEV (reference sequence). CDR3 region: CASSQGRPDSPLHF. CDR3 nucleotide sequence: TGTGCCAGCAGTCAGGGACGACCAGACTCACCCCTCCACTTT.

V usage is TRBV19 and J usage is TRBJ1-2; D is unclear. This CDR3 has 13 residues. Trimming took off 5 bases at V and 5 bases at J, with 12 bases between the two ends. Germline-derived CDR1 and CDR2 are LNHDA and SQIVND (reference sequence). CDR3 sequence reads: CASSFSTGYGYTF. The CDR3 region has the DNA TGTGCCAGTAGTTTCTCCACCGGTTATGGCTACACCTTC.

CDR3 sequence: CASSSPPSGGTGELFF. CDR3 sequence (DNA): TGTGCCAGCAGCAGCCCACCTAGCGGGGGGACCGGGGAGCTGTTTTTT. The chain joins TRBV5-4 to TRBJ2-2; 11 bases match TRBD2. V gave up 4 bases and J gave up 5 bases; unmatched junction bases: 7. This CDR3 is built from 16 residues. The germline V gene encodes CDR1 SGHNT and CDR2 YYREEE (reference sequence).

The table lists this clonotype with many counts. This chain uses TRBV7-9 with TRBJ2-4; the D gene could be TRBD1 or TRBD2 (5 bases each). Germline-derived CDR1 and CDR2 are SEHNR and FQNEAQ (reference sequence). The length of the CDR3 is 18 residues. The ends were cut back, 4 bases at V and 0 bases at J, with 19 bases in the middle. The CDR3 sequence is CASSSGSGGHLAKNIQYF. The CDR3 coding sequence is TGTGCCAGCAGCTCGGGCAGCGGCGGACACCTAGCCAAAAACATTCAGTACTTC.

This clonotype was seen only a few times. The V gene is TRBV7-6, the J gene TRBJ2-3; D is perhaps TRBD2 (6 bases). Trimming left V 2 bases short and J 2 bases short, with 14 bases between. Germline V gives CDR1 SGHVS, CDR2 FNYEAQ. The CDR3 is made up of 16 amino acids. CDR3 DNA: TGTGCCAGCAGCTTAAGGGGTAGCGGCCCCACAGATACGCAGTATTTT. This sequence encodes CASSLRGSGPTDTQYF. Drawing the rest from reference TRBV7-6 and TRBJ2-3, the complete variable domain is GAGVSQSPRYKVTKRGQDVALRCDPISGHVSLYWYRQALGQGPEFLTYFNYEAQQDKSGLPNDRFSAERPEGSISTLTIQRTEQRDSAMYRCASSLRGSGPTDTQYFGPGTRLTVL.

This clonotype was counted at least ten times. CDR3 DNA sequence: TGTGCCAGCAGCGTTGGAGGGGGAGGCACTGAAGCTTTCTTT. Translated: CASSVGGGGTEAFF. The chain uses TRBV27 and TRBJ1-1, with D perhaps matching TRBD1 (6 bases). The CDR3 has 14 residues. Trimming removed 6 bases from V and 4 bases from J, with 15 bases in between. Germline V gene sequence: CDR1 MNHEY, CDR2 SMNVEV (reference sequence).

The chain joins TRBV28 to TRBJ2-7; TRBD1 matches 7 bases. CDR3 length: 16 amino acids. The ends lost 4 bases at V and 5 bases at J; junction bases unmatched: 14. CDR1 MDHEN and CDR2 SYDVKM come from the germline V gene. The DNA for the CDR3 is TGTGCCAGCAGTTCTGACAGGGTTCCCCTTTCGGACGAGCAGTACGTC. Protein sequence: CASSSDRVPLSDEQYV.

There are a few counts of this clonotype. The chain carries TRBV27 and TRBJ1-3; D gene unclear. This CDR3 region has 17 residues. The V end was cut by 2 bases, the J end by 0 bases, with 14 bases between. Germline V gives CDR1 MNHEY, CDR2 SMNVEV (reference sequence). Here the CDR3 reads CASSLAEPSRSGNTIYF. The CDR3 DNA sequence: TGTGCCAGCAGTTTAGCGGAGCCCTCTCGCTCTGGAAACACCATATATTTT.

V gene TRBV25-1 combines with J gene TRBJ1-2; perhaps TRBD1 as D (6 bases). The CDR3 covers 13 residues. Germline V gene lookup returns CDR1 MGHDK and CDR2 SYGVNS. V was shortened by 5 bases and J by 6 bases, with 13 bases between the two germline ends. The CDR3 DNA is TGTGCCAGCAGTCCTACAGGGCCCCATGGCTACACCTTC. It yields the protein CASSPTGPHGYTF.

This clonotype was seen at least ten times. The genes are TRBV11-3 and TRBJ2-2; no firm D call. With 4 bases removed from V and 7 bases from J, the gap between germline ends came to 16 bases. Germline assignment: CDR1 SGHNT and CDR2 YENEEA. CDR3 length: 15 amino acids. The CDR3 spells CASSSTKDPGGELFF. CDR3 DNA sequence: TGTGCCAGCAGCTCCACCAAAGACCCCGGCGGGGAGCTGTTTTTT.